The T cell receptor beta chain under discussion was sequenced for a study of blood T cell repertoires in COVID-19. Germline V gene data show CDR1 as PRHDT and CDR2 as FYEKMQ (reference sequence). The CDR3 has 14 amino acids. J lost 7 bases, V lost 0 bases, and 6 bases had no gene match. Study processing details: How many nucleated cells were present was estimated from reference gene primer amplification. Libraries were prepared by immunoSEQ multiplex PCR; TCRdb keeps only in-frame clonotypes and omits some of them. The V and J calls and clone size were taken over from that table, and D and trimming were inferred from the DNA. Altogether about 110,000 clones are present, roughly 82% being singletons, with the ten largest covering 16%.

Sequences were obtained from peripheral blood. The gene calls are TRBV13 and TRBJ2-7; 7 positions match TRBD1. This TCR was sampled from an older woman with acute or convalescent COVID-19. This CDR3 is CASSLGERGLEQYF. The CDR3 bases are TGTGCCAGCAGCTTAGGTGAGAGGGGGCTAGAGCAGTACTTC.